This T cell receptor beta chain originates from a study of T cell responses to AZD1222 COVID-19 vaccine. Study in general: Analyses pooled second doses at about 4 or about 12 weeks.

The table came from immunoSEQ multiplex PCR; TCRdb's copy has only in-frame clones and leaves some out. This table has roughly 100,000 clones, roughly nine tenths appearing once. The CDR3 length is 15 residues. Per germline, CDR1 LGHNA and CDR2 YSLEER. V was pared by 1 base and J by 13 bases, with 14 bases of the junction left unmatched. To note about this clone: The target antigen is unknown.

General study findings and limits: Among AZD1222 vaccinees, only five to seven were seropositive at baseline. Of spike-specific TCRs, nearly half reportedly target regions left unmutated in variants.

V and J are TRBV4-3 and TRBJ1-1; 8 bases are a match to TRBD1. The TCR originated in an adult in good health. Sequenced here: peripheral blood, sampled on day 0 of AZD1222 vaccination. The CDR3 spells CASSQVLGAGGIVFF. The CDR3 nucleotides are TGCGCCAGCAGCCAAGTCCTCGGGGCAGGGGGCATAGTTTTCTTT.